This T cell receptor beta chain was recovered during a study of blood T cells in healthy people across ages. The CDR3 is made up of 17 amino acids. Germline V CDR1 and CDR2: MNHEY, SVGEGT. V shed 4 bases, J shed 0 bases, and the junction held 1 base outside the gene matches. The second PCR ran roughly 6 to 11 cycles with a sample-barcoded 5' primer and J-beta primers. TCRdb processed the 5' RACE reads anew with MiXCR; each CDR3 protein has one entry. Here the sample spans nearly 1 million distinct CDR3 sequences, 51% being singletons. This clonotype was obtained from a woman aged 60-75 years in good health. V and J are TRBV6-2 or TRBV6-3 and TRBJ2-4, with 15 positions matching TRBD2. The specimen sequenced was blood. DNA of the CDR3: TGTGCCAGCAGTTGGACTAGCGGGGGGGTAGCCAAAAACATTCAGTACTTC. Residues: CASSWTSGGVAKNIQYF.